This T cell receptor beta chain was captured by sequencing in a study of beta chain features in type 1 diabetes. Findings and caveats of the study: Insertion counts at VDJ junctions were lower in type 1 diabetes patients, who also showed more deletions there. The naive, central memory and Treg TCRB repertoires of patients appeared to be more similar to one another than those of healthy donors. TCRB CDR3 length was moderately but significantly reduced in all four CD4+ subsets of Type 1 diabetes patients. High-TCR-expressing cells could be over-represented by cDNA sequencing.

Of the isolated RNA, all was reverse transcribed, and so the sequenced material was expressed TCRB transcripts. Here immunoSEQ multiplex PCR was the method, and the copy in TCRdb shows in-frame clones only, minus some. The sample has approximately 260,000 clones; roughly 20% are singletons. The CDR3 covers 17 residues. The germline V gene has CDR1 SEHNR and CDR2 FQNEAQ (reference sequence). V dropped 5 bases and J dropped 6; count of bases not matched to a gene: 15. This clone was seen a handful of times. The antigen is undetermined. Purity exceeded 98% in all sorted populations. This chain links TRBV7-9 with TRBJ2-1, with 8 bases identical to TRBD2. Sequencing was performed on naive CD4+ T cells from blood. This TCR was sampled from a middle-aged woman with type 1 diabetes. CDR3 sequence: CASSPGGGAGGINEQFF. As DNA, the CDR3 is TGTGCCAGCAGCCCCGGGGGTGGGGCGGGAGGAATCAATGAGCAGTTCTTC.